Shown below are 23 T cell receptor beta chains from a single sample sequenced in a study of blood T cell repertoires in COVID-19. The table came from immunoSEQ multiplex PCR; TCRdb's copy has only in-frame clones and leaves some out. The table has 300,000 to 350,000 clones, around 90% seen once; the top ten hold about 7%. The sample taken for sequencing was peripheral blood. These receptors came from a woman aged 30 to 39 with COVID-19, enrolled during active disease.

The CDR3 sequence is CATSRQGSSYEQYF. The DNA for the CDR3 is TGTGCCACCAGCAGACAGGGGAGCTCCTACGAGCAGTACTTC. The V call is TRBV15, the J call TRBJ2-7; tentatively, D is TRBD1 (6 bases). This CDR3 comprises 14 residues. The V gene lost 2 bases and the J gene lost 0 bases, with 8 bases spanning the gap. The germline V gene encodes CDR1 LNHNV and CDR2 YYDKDF (reference sequence).

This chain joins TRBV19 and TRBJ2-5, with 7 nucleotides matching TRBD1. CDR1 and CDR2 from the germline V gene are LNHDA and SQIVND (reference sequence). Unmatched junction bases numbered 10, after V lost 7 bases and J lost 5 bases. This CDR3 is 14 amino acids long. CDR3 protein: CASNRDSRWETQYF. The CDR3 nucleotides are TGTGCCAGTAACAGGGACAGCCGGTGGGAGACCCAGTACTTC.

CDR3 in DNA: TGTGCCAGCAGCCAGCTTTTGGGACTGGGGTACAATGAGCAGTTCTTC. This gives the protein CASSQLLGLGYNEQFF. The chain combines TRBV3-1 (or the pseudogene TRBV3-2) with TRBJ2-1; perhaps TRBD2 as D (6 bases). Germline V gene sequence: CDR1 LGHDT, CDR2 YNNKEL (reference sequence). V lost 3 bases and J lost 4, with 16 bases in between. The CDR3 is made up of 16 amino acids.

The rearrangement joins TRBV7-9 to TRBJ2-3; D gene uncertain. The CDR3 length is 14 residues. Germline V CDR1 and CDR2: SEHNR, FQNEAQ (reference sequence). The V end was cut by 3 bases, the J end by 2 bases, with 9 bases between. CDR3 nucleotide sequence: TGTGCCAGCAGCTTTCCGACACCCACAGATACGCAGTATTTT. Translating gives CASSFPTPTDTQYF.

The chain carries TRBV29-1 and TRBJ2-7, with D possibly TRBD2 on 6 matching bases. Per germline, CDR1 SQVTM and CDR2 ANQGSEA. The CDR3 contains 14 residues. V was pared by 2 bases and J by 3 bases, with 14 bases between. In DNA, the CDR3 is TGCAGCGTTGAATACCCCGGGGGAAACTACGAGCAGTACTTC. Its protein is CSVEYPGGNYEQYF.

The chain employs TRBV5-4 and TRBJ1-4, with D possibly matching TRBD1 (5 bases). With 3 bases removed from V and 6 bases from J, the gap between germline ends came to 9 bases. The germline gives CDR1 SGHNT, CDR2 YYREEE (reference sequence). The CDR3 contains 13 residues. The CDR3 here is CASSWGGDEKLFF. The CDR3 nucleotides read TGTGCCAGCAGCTGGGGGGGGGATGAAAAACTGTTTTTT. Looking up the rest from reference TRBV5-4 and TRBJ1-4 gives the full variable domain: ETGVTQSPTHLIKTRGQQVTLRCSSQSGHNTVSWYQQALGQGPQFIFQYYREEENGRGNFPPRFSGLQFPNYSSELNVNALELDDSALYLCASSWGGDEKLFFGSGTQLSVL.

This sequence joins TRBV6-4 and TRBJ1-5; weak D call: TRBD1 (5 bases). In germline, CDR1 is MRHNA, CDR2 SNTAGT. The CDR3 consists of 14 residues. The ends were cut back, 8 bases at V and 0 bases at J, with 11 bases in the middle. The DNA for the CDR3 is TGTGCCAGCGGCAAGGGGAATAGCAATCAGCCCCAGCATTTT. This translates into CASGKGNSNQPQHF.

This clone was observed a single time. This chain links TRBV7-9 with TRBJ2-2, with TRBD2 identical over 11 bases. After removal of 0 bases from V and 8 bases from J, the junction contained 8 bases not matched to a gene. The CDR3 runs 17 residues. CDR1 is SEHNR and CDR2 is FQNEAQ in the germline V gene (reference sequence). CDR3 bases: TGTGCCAGCAGCTTAGCTCTAGCGGGAGGCATAACTGGGGAGCTGTTTTTT. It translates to CASSLALAGGITGELFF.

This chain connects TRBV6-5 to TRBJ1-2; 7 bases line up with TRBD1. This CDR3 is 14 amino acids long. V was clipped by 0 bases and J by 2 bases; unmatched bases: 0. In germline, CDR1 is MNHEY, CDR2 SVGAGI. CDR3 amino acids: CASSYSGQNYGYTF. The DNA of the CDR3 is TGTGCCAGCAGTTACTCGGGACAGAACTATGGCTACACCTTC.

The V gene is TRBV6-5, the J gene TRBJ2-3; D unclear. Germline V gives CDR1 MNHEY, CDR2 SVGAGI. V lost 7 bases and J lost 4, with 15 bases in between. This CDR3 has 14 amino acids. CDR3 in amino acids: CASTPTVGADTQYF. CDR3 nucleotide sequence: TGTGCCAGCACTCCGACGGTGGGCGCAGATACGCAGTATTTT.

The CDR3, as DNA: TGTGCCAGCAGCCTGACTAGCGGGGACTACTACAATGAGCAGTTCTTC. Its translation: CASSLTSGDYYNEQFF. The chain uses TRBV7-6 and TRBJ2-1; TRBD2 matches at 11 bases. The trim removed 5 bases at V and 3 bases at J, leaving 6 bases unmatched. This CDR3 has 16 residues. Germline V gene lookup returns CDR1 SGHVS and CDR2 FNYEAQ.

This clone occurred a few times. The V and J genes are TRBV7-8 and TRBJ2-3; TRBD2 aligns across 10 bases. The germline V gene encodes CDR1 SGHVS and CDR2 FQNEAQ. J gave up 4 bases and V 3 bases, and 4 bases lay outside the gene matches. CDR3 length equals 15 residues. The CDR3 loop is CASSFNLAGADTQYF. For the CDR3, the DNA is TGTGCCAGCAGCTTTAATCTAGCGGGAGCAGATACGCAGTATTTT.

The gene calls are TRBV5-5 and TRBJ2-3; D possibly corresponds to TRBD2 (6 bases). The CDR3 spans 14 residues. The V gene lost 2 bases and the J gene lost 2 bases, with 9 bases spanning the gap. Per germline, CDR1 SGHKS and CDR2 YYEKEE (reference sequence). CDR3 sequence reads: CASSFGGDTDTQYF. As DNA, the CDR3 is TGTGCCAGCAGCTTCGGGGGAGACACAGATACGCAGTATTTT.

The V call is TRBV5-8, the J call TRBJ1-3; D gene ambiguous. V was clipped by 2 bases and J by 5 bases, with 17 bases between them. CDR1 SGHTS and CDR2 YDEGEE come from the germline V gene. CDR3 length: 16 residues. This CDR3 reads CASSFFIPGGRNTIYF. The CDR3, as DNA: TGTGCCAGCAGCTTCTTTATCCCTGGAGGGAGAAACACCATATATTTT.

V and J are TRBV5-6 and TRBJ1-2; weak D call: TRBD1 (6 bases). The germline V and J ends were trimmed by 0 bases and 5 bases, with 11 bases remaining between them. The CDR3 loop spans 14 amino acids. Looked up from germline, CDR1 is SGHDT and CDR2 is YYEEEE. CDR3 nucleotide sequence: TGTGCCAGCAGCTTGGACAGGGTTGGTTATGGCTACACCTTC. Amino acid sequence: CASSLDRVGYGYTF.

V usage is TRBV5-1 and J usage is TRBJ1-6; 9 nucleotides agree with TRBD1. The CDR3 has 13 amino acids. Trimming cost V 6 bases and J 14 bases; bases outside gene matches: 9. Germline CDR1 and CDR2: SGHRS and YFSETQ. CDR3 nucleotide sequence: TGCGCCAGCACTATCGGGGACAGGGAGTCCCTCCACTTT. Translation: CASTIGDRESLHF. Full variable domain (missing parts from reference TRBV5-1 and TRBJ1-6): KAGVTQTPRYLIKTRGQQVTLSCSPISGHRSVSWYQQTPGQGLQFLFEYFSETQRNKGNFPGRFSGRQFSNSRSEMNVSTLELGDSALYLCASTIGDRESLHFGNGTRLTVT.

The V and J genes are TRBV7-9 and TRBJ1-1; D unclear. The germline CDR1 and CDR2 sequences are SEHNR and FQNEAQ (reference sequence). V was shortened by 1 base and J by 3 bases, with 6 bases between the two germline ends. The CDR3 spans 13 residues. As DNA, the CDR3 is TGTGCCAGCAGCTTAGGTCTCTACACTGAAGCTTTCTTT. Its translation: CASSLGLYTEAFF. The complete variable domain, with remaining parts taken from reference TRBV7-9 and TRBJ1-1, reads DTGVSQNPRHKITKRGQNVTFRCDPISEHNRLYWYRQTLGQGPEFLTYFQNEAQLEKSRLLSDRFSAERPKGSFSTLEIQRTEQGDSAMYLCASSLGLYTEAFFGQGTRLTVV.

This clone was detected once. The CDR3 sequence: CASSSETSPNEQFF. The DNA of the CDR3 is TGTGCCAGCAGTTCGGAGACTAGTCCAAATGAGCAGTTCTTC. The V call is TRBV27, the J call TRBJ2-1, with D possibly being TRBD2 (6 bases). Germline V lookup: CDR1 MNHEY, CDR2 SMNVEV (reference sequence). The CDR3 sequence is 14 residues long. Trimming shortened V by 4 bases and J by 7 bases, and 14 bases separated the two germline ends.

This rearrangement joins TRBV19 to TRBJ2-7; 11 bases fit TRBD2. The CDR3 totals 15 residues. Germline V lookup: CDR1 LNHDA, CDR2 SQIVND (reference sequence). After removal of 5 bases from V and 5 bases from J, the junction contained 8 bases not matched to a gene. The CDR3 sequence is CASSPSGTSGHEQYF. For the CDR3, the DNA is TGTGCCAGTAGTCCCTCCGGGACTAGCGGCCACGAGCAGTACTTC.

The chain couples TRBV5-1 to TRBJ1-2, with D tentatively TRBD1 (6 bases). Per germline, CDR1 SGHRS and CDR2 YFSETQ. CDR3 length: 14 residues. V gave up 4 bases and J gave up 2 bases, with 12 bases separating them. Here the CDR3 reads CASSPDRPNYGYTF. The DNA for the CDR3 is TGCGCCAGCAGCCCGGACAGACCGAACTATGGCTACACCTTC. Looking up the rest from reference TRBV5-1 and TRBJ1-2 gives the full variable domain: KAGVTQTPRYLIKTRGQQVTLSCSPISGHRSVSWYQQTPGQGLQFLFEYFSETQRNKGNFPGRFSGRQFSNSRSEMNVSTLELGDSALYLCASSPDRPNYGYTFGSGTRLTVV.

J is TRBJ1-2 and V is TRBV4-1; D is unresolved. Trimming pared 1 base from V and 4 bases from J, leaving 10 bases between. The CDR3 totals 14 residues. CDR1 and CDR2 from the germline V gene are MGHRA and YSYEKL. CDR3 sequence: CASSQGGIGYGYTF. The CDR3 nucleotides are TGCGCCAGCAGCCAAGGAGGGATAGGCTATGGCTACACCTTC.

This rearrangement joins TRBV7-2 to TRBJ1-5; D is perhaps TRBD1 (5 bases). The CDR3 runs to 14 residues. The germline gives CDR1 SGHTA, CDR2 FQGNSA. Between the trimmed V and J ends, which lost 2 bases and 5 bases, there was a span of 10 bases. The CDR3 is CASSLTGGDQPQHF. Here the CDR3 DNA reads TGTGCCAGCAGCTTAACCGGGGGGGATCAGCCCCAGCATTTT.

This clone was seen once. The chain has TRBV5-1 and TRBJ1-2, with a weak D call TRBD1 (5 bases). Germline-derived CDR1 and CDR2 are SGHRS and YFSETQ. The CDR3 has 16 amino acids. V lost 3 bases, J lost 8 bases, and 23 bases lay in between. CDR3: CASSSWGEGAPGGYTF. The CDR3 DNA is TGCGCCAGCAGCTCGTGGGGGGAAGGGGCGCCGGGCGGCTACACCTTC.